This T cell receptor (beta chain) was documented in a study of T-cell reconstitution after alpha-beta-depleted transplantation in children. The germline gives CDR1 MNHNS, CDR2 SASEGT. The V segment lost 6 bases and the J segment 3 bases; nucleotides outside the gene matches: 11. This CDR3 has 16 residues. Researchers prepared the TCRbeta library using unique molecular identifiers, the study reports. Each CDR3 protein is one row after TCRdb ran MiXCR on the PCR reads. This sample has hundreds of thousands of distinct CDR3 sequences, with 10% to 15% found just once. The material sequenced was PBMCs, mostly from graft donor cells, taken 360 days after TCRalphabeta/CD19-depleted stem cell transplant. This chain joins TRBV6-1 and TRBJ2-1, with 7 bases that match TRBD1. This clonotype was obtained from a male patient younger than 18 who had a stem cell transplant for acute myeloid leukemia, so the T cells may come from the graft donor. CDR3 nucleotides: TGTGCCAGCAGCCTTGTAGACAGGGCTCTCTACAATGAGCAGTTCTTC. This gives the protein CASSLVDRALYNEQFF.